The 2 T cell receptor beta chains below all came from one sample that was sequenced in a study of cytomegalovirus exposure and HLA in healthy donors. The study ran its PCR with 60 Vbeta and 13 Jbeta primers. Clones were read by immunoSEQ multiplex PCR, and TCRdb kept only the in-frame ones, dropping some. The table counts 65,000 to 85,000 clones; roughly 2.4% lies in the top ten. What was sequenced was PBMCs. The receptors here all came from a female donor in good health and CMV-seropositive.

V and J are TRBV7-3 and TRBJ2-3, with 8 bases identical to TRBD2. This CDR3 spans 17 amino acids. V lost 2 bases and J lost 3; bases outside the gene matches: 10. Germline V CDR1 and CDR2: SGHTA, FQGTGA. Written as DNA, the CDR3 is TGTGCCAGCAGCTTACAGCGGGAGCCCCTCCTTACAGATACGCAGTATTTT. As protein: CASSLQREPLLTDTQYF.

The chain links TRBV29-1 to TRBJ2-5; 8 nucleotides align to TRBD2. After removal of 7 bases from V and 1 base from J, the junction contained 5 bases not matched to a gene. CDR1 is SQVTM, CDR2 ANQGSEA, per germline. The CDR3 covers 13 residues. CDR3 in amino acids: CSAASGSQETQYF. The CDR3 DNA reads TGCAGCGCGGCTAGCGGGTCCCAAGAGACCCAGTACTTC.